In this sample, the clone carrying this T cell receptor (beta chain) turned up once. The antigen remains undetermined. The junction departs from the called germline gene at one end, perhaps through a read error. Germline lookup yields CDR1 MDHEN and CDR2 SYDVKM. This CDR3 has 14 amino acids. This record belongs to a study of tumor and adjacent non-tumor tissue in lung cancer. A modified ARM-PCR protocol with three rounds of nested PCR amplified TCRbeta. TCRdb ran MiXCR on the multiplex PCR reads and lists one entry per CDR3 protein. The sample consists of more than 85,000 distinct CDR3 sequences, more than 60% of them appearing once. General study findings and limits: Top 100 clones took a larger repertoire share in normal lung.

This sample's RNA came from whole unsorted tissue. This clonotype was sampled from a woman in her sixties or seventies with non-small cell lung cancer. Input material: lung tumor tissue. This sequence joins TRBV28 and TRBJ1-6; D is unresolved. CDR3 region: CACSPQGEGSPLHF. The CDR3, as DNA: TGTGCCTGCAGTCCCCAAGGAGAGGGTTCACCCCTCCACTTT.